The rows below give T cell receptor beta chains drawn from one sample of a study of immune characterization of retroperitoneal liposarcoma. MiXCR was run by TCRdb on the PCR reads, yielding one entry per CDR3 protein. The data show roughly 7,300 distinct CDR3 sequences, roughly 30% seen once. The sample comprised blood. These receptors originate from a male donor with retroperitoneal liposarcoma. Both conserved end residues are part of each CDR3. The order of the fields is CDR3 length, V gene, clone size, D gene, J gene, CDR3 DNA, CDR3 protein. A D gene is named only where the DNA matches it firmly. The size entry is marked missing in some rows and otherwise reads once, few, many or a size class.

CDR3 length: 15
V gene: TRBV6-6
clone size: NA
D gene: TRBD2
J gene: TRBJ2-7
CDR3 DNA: TGTGCCAGCAGTTACGCTCGGGAGGGCAACTACGAGCAGTACTTC
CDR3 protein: CASSYAREGNYEQYF

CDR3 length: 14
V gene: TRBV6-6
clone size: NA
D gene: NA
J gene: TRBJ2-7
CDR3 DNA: TGTGCCAGCAGTTACTCGGAAGGGTCCCACGAGCAGTACTTC
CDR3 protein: CASSYSEGSHEQYF

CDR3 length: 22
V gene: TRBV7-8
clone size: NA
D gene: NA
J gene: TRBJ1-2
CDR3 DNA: TGTGCCAGCAGCTTATCGGGGGGGGGTCGCACGGGTTACGGTTCGAGCGGGCTCGGCTACACCTTC
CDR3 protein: CASSLSGGGRTGYGSSGLGYTF

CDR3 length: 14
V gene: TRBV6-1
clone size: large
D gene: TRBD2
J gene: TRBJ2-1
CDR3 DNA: TGTGCCAGCAGGCGACTAGCGGCCCACAATGAGCAGTTCTTC
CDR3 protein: CASRRLAAHNEQFF

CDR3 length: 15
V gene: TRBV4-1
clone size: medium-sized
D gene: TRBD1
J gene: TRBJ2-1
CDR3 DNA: TGCGCCAGCAGCCCTGGACAGGGCTTTGGCAATGAGCAGTTCTTC
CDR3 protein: CASSPGQGFGNEQFF

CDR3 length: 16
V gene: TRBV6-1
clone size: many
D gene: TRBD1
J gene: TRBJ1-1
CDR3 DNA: TGTGCCAGCAGGGGGGACAGGGTTTTATTGATGCCTGAAGCTTTCTTT
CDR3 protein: CASRGDRVLLMPEAFF

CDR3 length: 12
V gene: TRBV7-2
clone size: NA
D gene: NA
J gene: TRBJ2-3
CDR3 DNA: TGTGCCAGCAGCCAGGACACAGATACGCAGTATTTT
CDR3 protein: CASSQDTDTQYF

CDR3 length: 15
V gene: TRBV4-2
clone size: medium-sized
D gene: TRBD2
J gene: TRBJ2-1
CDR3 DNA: TGTGCCAGCAGCCAAGGGGCGAGCGGGGGCAATGAGCAGTTCTTC
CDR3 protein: CASSQGASGGNEQFF

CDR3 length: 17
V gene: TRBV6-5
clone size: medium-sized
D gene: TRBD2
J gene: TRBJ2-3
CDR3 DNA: TGTGCCAGCAGTTACGGGGCGGGTAGCGGGAGCACAGATACGCAGTATTTT
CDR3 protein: CASSYGAGSGSTDTQYF

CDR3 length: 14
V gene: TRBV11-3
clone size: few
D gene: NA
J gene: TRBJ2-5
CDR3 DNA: TGTGCCAGCAGCCCCCGGACTAAAACGGAGACCCAGTACTTC
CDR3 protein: CASSPRTKTETQYF

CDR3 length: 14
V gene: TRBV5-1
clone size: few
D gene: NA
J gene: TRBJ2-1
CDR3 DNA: TGCGCCAGCAGAGTGAGTAGCCCCTACAATGAGCAGTTCTTC
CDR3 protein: CASRVSSPYNEQFF

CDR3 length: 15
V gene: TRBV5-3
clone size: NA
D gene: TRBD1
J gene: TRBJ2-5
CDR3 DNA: TGTGCCAGCAGCTTGTACAGGGGTTCCTACAATGAGCAGTACTTC
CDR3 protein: CASSLYRGSYNEQYF

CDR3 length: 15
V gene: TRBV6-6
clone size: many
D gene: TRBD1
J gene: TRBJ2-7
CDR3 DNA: TGTGCCAGCAGTTACGACAGGGGGTTAGGGTACGAGCAGTACTTC
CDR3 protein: CASSYDRGLGYEQYF

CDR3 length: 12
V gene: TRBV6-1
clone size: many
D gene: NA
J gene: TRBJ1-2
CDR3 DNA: TGTGCCCACGGGGTCGGATTCGATGGCTACACCTTC
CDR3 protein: CAHGVGFDGYTF

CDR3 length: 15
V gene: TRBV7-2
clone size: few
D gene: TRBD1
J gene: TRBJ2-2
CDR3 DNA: TGTGCCAGCAGCCAATCCGGGACAGACACCGGGGAGCTGTTTTTT
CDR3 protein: CASSQSGTDTGELFF

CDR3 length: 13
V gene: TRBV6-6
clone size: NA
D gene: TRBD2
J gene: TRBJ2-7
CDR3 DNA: TGTGCCAGCAATCTAGCGGGCTCCTACGAGCAGTACTTC
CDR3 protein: CASNLAGSYEQYF